Listed below are T cell receptor beta chains from one sample, sequenced in a study of blood T cell repertoires in COVID-19. Using immunoSEQ multiplex PCR, the repertoire was profiled, and TCRdb retains in-frame clones only, with some absent. The table records some 320,000 clones, just under 90% of them present only once. Sequences were obtained from peripheral blood. These receptors were taken from a woman in her twenties or thirties with COVID-19, enrolled during active disease. Each CDR3 is given with its conserved first and last residue. The order of the fields is clone size, V gene, J gene, D gene, CDR3 protein, CDR3 DNA. A D gene is named only where the DNA matches it firmly. Some rows mark clone size as missing; the rest say once, few, many or name a class of expanded clone.

abundance: -
v_gene: TRBV28
j_gene: TRBJ1-5
d_gene: TRBD1
CDR3aa: CASSFRQGNQPQHF
CDR3nt: TGTGCCAGCAGCTTCCGACAGGGTAATCAGCCCCAGCATTTT

abundance: -
v_gene: TRBV7-9
j_gene: TRBJ1-4
d_gene: -
CDR3aa: CASSSGPDSEKLFF
CDR3nt: TGTGCCAGCAGCTCCGGACCAGACAGTGAAAAACTGTTTTTT

abundance: -
v_gene: TRBV5-4
j_gene: TRBJ2-5
d_gene: -
CDR3aa: CASTPAGGVEQETQYF
CDR3nt: TGTGCCAGCACCCCCGCCGGAGGAGTGGAACAAGAGACCCAGTACTTC

abundance: -
v_gene: TRBV29-1
j_gene: TRBJ1-5
d_gene: -
CDR3aa: CSAAFAGGQQPQHF
CDR3nt: TGCAGCGCCGCGTTCGCGGGGGGTCAGCAGCCCCAGCATTTT

abundance: -
v_gene: TRBV3-1/TRBV3-2
j_gene: TRBJ2-7
d_gene: -
CDR3aa: CASSQYGGATSSYEQYF
CDR3nt: TGTGCCAGCAGCCAATACGGCGGGGCGACAAGCTCCTACGAGCAGTACTTC

abundance: -
v_gene: TRBV28
j_gene: TRBJ1-5
d_gene: -
CDR3aa: CASSPLSRGGQNQPQHF
CDR3nt: TGTGCCAGCAGTCCCCTAAGCCGCGGGGGGCAAAATCAGCCCCAGCATTTT

abundance: -
v_gene: TRBV7-9
j_gene: TRBJ2-5
d_gene: TRBD2
CDR3aa: CASSLLLAGVQETQYF
CDR3nt: TGTGCCAGCAGTCTATTACTAGCGGGGGTTCAAGAGACCCAGTACTTC

abundance: few
v_gene: TRBV6-5
j_gene: TRBJ1-4
d_gene: -
CDR3aa: CASGGWTNEKLFF
CDR3nt: TGTGCTTCCGGAGGGTGGACTAATGAAAAACTGTTTTTT

abundance: -
v_gene: TRBV20-1
j_gene: TRBJ1-5
d_gene: -
CDR3aa: CSASGQGTYYSNQPQHF
CDR3nt: TGCAGTGCTAGTGGGCAGGGAACATACTATAGCAATCAGCCCCAGCATTTT

abundance: few
v_gene: TRBV6-6
j_gene: TRBJ1-2
d_gene: TRBD1
CDR3aa: CASRADGTAGYGYTF
CDR3nt: TGTGCCAGCAGGGCGGACGGGACAGCCGGCTATGGCTACACCTTC

abundance: -
v_gene: TRBV2
j_gene: TRBJ2-7
d_gene: -
CDR3aa: CASSDTNSLYEQYF
CDR3nt: TGTGCCAGCAGTGACACTAACTCCCTCTACGAGCAGTACTTC

abundance: -
v_gene: TRBV5-1
j_gene: TRBJ1-3
d_gene: -
CDR3aa: CASSLGPSIYF
CDR3nt: TGCGCCAGCAGCCTGGGGCCCTCCATATATTTT

abundance: -
v_gene: TRBV4-1
j_gene: TRBJ2-7
d_gene: -
CDR3aa: CASSQGGRGYEQYF
CDR3nt: TGCGCCAGCAGCCAAGGGGGCAGGGGCTACGAGCAGTACTTC

abundance: -
v_gene: TRBV19
j_gene: TRBJ2-7
d_gene: TRBD2
CDR3aa: CASSIGGGYEQYF
CDR3nt: TGTGCCAGTAGTATAGGGGGGGGATACGAGCAGTACTTC

abundance: -
v_gene: TRBV20-1
j_gene: TRBJ2-2
d_gene: TRBD1
CDR3aa: CSASKGQGMAGELFF
CDR3nt: TGCAGTGCTAGTAAGGGACAGGGAATGGCCGGGGAGCTGTTTTTT

abundance: -
v_gene: TRBV18
j_gene: TRBJ1-4
d_gene: -
CDR3aa: CASSPFGPRAGGEKLFF
CDR3nt: TGTGCCAGCTCACCATTCGGACCGCGGGCAGGTGGGGAAAAACTGTTTTTT

abundance: many
v_gene: TRBV28
j_gene: TRBJ2-7
d_gene: TRBD1
CDR3aa: CASSWTQGADEQYF
CDR3nt: TGTGCCAGCAGTTGGACACAGGGGGCTGACGAGCAGTACTTC

abundance: -
v_gene: TRBV5-1
j_gene: TRBJ2-3
d_gene: TRBD1
CDR3aa: CASSSGTGYTDTQYF
CDR3nt: TGCGCCAGCAGCTCCGGGACAGGCTACACAGATACGCAGTATTTT

abundance: -
v_gene: TRBV27
j_gene: TRBJ2-5
d_gene: TRBD1
CDR3aa: CASSLTPGTGPQYF
CDR3nt: TGTGCCAGCAGTTTAACCCCCGGGACAGGGCCCCAGTACTTC

abundance: -
v_gene: TRBV9
j_gene: TRBJ1-2
d_gene: -
CDR3aa: CASSPETGYGYTF
CDR3nt: TGTGCCAGCAGCCCCGAAACGGGCTATGGCTACACCTTC

abundance: -
v_gene: TRBV19
j_gene: TRBJ1-2
d_gene: TRBD1
CDR3aa: CASSVDRGIGGYTF
CDR3nt: TGTGCCAGTAGTGTAGACAGGGGAATCGGCGGCTACACCTTC

abundance: -
v_gene: TRBV4-2
j_gene: TRBJ2-7
d_gene: TRBD2
CDR3aa: CASSQDPSLRLAGRNEQYF
CDR3nt: TGTGCCAGCAGCCAAGATCCTTCCCTCCGGCTAGCGGGGAGGAACGAGCAGTACTTC

abundance: -
v_gene: TRBV5-1
j_gene: TRBJ2-1
d_gene: TRBD2
CDR3aa: CASSSWTGTSGSSYNEQFF
CDR3nt: TGCGCCAGCAGCTCCTGGACAGGGACTAGCGGTAGCTCCTACAATGAGCAGTTCTTC

abundance: -
v_gene: TRBV18
j_gene: TRBJ2-2
d_gene: -
CDR3aa: CASSPPNARETGELFF
CDR3nt: TGTGCCAGCTCACCACCTAACGCTCGGGAAACCGGGGAGCTGTTTTTT

abundance: -
v_gene: TRBV6-5
j_gene: TRBJ2-7
d_gene: -
CDR3aa: CASSYSSGEQYF
CDR3nt: TGTGCCAGCAGTTACTCGTCAGGCGAGCAGTACTTC

abundance: -
v_gene: TRBV2
j_gene: TRBJ1-5
d_gene: -
CDR3aa: CASSFDRRYQPQHF
CDR3nt: TGTGCCAGCAGCTTCGACAGGAGGTATCAGCCCCAGCATTTT

abundance: once
v_gene: TRBV7-9
j_gene: TRBJ2-7
d_gene: -
CDR3aa: CASSALTVYEQYF
CDR3nt: TGTGCCAGCAGCGCACTGACAGTCTACGAGCAGTACTTC

abundance: -
v_gene: TRBV4-1
j_gene: TRBJ1-3
d_gene: TRBD1
CDR3aa: CASSQDQGTGLRNTIYF
CDR3nt: TGCGCCAGCAGCCAAGATCAGGGGACAGGGCTACGAAACACCATATATTTT

abundance: -
v_gene: TRBV2
j_gene: TRBJ2-3
d_gene: -
CDR3aa: CASRPTGTDTQYF
CDR3nt: TGTGCCAGCAGACCTACAGGCACAGATACGCAGTATTTT

abundance: -
v_gene: TRBV29-1
j_gene: TRBJ1-2
d_gene: -
CDR3aa: CSVRGAGYGYTF
CDR3nt: TGCAGCGTTCGGGGGGCAGGGTATGGCTACACCTTC

abundance: -
v_gene: TRBV10-3
j_gene: TRBJ1-4
d_gene: TRBD1
CDR3aa: CAISAYAGGTNEKLFF
CDR3nt: TGTGCCATCAGTGCTTACGCAGGGGGAACTAATGAAAAACTGTTTTTT